This TCR beta chain derives from a study of blood T cell repertoires in COVID-19. Study-wide context: T cells, B-cell-depleted T cells, or PBMCs supplied cDNA or gDNA.

The CDR3 length is 14 residues. V lost 5 bases to trimming and J lost 6 bases; unmatched junction nucleotides: 9. Germline CDR1 is SEHNR and CDR2 is FQNEAQ (reference sequence). Recruits, aged roughly 18 to 90 years, lived in 24 US areas. Clinical histories supplied by participants themselves formed the basis of cohort assignment. Sequencing was performed with immunoSEQ multiplex PCR; in TCRdb, only in-frame clones are kept and a portion is missing. The data show fewer than 250,000 clones, approximately 88% seen once. V gene TRBV7-9 combines with J gene TRBJ1-2, with 7 bases lining up with TRBD1. This sequence was found in a woman younger than 35 who had recovered from COVID-19. The sequenced sample consisted of PBMCs or T cells enriched from blood (not recorded which). In nucleotides, the CDR3 is TGTGCCAGCAGCCTCGGACAGGCCAACCATGGCTACACCTTC. This encodes CASSLGQANHGYTF. Full variable domain (rest looked up from reference TRBV7-9 and TRBJ1-2): DTGVSQNPRHKITKRGQNVTFRCDPISEHNRLYWYRQTLGQGPEFLTYFQNEAQLEKSRLLSDRFSAERPKGSFSTLEIQRTEQGDSAMYLCASSLGQANHGYTFGSGTRLTVV.